This T cell receptor (beta chain) was observed in a study of identical twins. Study-wide findings and caveats: Modelling underestimated the level of out-of-frame TCR alpha sharing observed in monozygotic twins. While abundant cord blood beta clonotypes carried fewer insertions, memory repertoires showed no such pattern.

The germline CDR1 and CDR2 sequences are SGHTA and FQGNSA. This CDR3 region has 14 residues. Trimming cost V 1 base and J 3 bases, with 10 bases left between them. About this clonotype: The antigen remains unidentified.

The authors used template switching to add a universal primer site and gave cDNA unique molecular identifiers. TCRdb re-called the 5' RACE reads with MiXCR, one entry per CDR3 protein. The table lists 1.5 million to 2 million distinct CDR3 sequences, around a third of them singletons, with more than 0.25% in the top ten. In every case, the donor was a healthy Caucasian. The specimen was cord blood. This clonotype was obtained from a newborn girl in good health. V usage is TRBV7-2 and J usage is TRBJ2-7; no firm D call. The CDR3 loop reads CASSLDASFYEQYF. The CDR3 bases are TGTGCCAGCAGCTTAGATGCGAGTTTCTACGAGCAGTACTTC.